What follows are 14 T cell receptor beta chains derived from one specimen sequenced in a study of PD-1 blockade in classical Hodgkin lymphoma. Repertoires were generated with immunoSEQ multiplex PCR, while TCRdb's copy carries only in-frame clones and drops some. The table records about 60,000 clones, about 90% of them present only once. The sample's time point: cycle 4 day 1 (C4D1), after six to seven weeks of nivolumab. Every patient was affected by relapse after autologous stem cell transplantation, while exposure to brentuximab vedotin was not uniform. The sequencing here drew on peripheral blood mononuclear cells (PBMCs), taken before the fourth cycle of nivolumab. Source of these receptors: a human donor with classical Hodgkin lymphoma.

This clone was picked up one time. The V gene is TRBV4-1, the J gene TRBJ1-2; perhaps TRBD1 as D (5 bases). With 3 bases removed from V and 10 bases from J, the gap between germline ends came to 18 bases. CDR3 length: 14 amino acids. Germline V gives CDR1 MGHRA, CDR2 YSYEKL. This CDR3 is CASSQRRIGAHYTF. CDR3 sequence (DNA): TGCGCCAGCAGCCAGCGTCGGATCGGGGCTCACTACACCTTC.

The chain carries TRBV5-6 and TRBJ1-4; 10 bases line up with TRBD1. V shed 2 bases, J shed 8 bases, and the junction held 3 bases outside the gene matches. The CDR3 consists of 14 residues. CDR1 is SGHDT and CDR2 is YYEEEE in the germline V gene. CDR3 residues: CASSLGTGEEKLFF. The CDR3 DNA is TGTGCCAGCAGCTTAGGGACAGGGGAAGAAAAACTGTTTTTT. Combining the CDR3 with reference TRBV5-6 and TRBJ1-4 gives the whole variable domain DAGVTQSPTHLIKTRGQQVTLRCSPKSGHDTVSWYQQALGQGPQFIFQYYEEEERQRGNFPDRFSGHQFPNYSSELNVNALLLGDSALYLCASSLGTGEEKLFFGSGTQLSVL.

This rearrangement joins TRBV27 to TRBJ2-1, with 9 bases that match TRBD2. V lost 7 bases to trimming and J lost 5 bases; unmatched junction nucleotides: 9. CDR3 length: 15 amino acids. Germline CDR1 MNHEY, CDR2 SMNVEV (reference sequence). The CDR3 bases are TGTGCCAGCAATACCGGGACTAGCCCTAACAATGAGCAGTTCTTC. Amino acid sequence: CASNTGTSPNNEQFF.

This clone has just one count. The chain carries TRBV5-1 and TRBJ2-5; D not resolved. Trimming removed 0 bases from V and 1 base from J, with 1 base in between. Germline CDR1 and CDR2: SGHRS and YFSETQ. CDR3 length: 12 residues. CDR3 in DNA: TGCGCCAGCAGCTTGGCCCAAGAGACCCAGTACTTC. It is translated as CASSLAQETQYF. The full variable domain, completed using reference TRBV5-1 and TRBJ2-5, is KAGVTQTPRYLIKTRGQQVTLSCSPISGHRSVSWYQQTPGQGLQFLFEYFSETQRNKGNFPGRFSGRQFSNSRSEMNVSTLELGDSALYLCASSLAQETQYFGPGTRLLVL.

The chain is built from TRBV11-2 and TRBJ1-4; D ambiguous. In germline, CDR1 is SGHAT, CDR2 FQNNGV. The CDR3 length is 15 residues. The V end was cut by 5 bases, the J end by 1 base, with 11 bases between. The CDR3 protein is CASSLGMGTNEKLFF. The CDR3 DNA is TGTGCCAGCAGCCTAGGGATGGGAACTAATGAAAAACTGTTTTTT. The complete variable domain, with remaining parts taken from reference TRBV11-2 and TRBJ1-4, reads EAGVAQSPRYKIIEKRQSVAFWCNPISGHATLYWYQQILGQGPKLLIQFQNNGVVDDSQLPKDRFSAERLKGVDSTLKIQPAKLEDSAVYLCASSLGMGTNEKLFFGSGTQLSVL.

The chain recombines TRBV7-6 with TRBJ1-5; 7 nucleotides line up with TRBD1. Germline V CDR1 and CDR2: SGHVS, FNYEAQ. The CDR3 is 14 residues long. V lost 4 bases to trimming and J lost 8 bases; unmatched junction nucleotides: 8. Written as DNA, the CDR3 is TGTGCCAGCAGCTCACAGGGGTGGGATGAGCCCCAGCATTTT. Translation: CASSSQGWDEPQHF.

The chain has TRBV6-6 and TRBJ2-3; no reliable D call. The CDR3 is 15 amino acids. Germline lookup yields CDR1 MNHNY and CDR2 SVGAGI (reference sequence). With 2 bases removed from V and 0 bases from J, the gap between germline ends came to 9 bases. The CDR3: CASSYTETSTDTQYF. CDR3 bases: TGTGCCAGCAGTTACACGGAGACTAGCACAGATACGCAGTATTTT.

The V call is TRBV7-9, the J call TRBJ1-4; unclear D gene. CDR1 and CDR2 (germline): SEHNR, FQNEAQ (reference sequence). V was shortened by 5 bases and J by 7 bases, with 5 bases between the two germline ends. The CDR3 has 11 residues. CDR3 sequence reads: CASSQSEKLFF. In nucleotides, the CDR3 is TGTGCCAGCAGCCAGAGTGAAAAACTGTTTTTT.

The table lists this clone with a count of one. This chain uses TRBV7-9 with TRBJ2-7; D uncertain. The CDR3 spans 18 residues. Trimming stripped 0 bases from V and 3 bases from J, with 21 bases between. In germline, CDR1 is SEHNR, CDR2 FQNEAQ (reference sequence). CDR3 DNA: TGTGCCAGCAGCTTAGCTAGGCCCGACGGTCCCCTGGGCTACGAGCAGTACTTC. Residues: CASSLARPDGPLGYEQYF. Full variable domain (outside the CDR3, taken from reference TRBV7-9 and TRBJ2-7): DTGVSQNPRHKITKRGQNVTFRCDPISEHNRLYWYRQTLGQGPEFLTYFQNEAQLEKSRLLSDRFSAERPKGSFSTLEIQRTEQGDSAMYLCASSLARPDGPLGYEQYFGPGTRLTVT.

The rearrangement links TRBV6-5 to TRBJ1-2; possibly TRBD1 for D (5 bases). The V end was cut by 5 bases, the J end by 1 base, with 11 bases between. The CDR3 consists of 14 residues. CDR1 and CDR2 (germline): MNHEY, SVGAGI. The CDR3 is CASSLRQNNYGYTF. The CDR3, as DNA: TGTGCCAGCAGTCTACGACAGAATAACTATGGCTACACCTTC.

CDR3 sequence reads: CASSAEGVGQKNIQYF. In DNA form, the CDR3 reads TGTGCCAGCAGCGCGGAAGGAGTAGGACAAAAAAACATTCAGTACTTC. This sequence joins TRBV7-8 and TRBJ2-4, with a possible D match to TRBD1 (5 bases). V was trimmed by 5 bases and J by 4 bases, leaving 18 bases between them. This CDR3 region has 16 residues. In germline, CDR1 is SGHVS, CDR2 FQNEAQ.

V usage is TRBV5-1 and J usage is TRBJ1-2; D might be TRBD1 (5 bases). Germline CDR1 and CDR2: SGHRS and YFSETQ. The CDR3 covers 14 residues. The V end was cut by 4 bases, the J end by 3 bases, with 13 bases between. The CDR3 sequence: CASSVWGGYYGYTF. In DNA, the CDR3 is TGCGCCAGCAGCGTATGGGGCGGGTACTATGGCTACACCTTC.

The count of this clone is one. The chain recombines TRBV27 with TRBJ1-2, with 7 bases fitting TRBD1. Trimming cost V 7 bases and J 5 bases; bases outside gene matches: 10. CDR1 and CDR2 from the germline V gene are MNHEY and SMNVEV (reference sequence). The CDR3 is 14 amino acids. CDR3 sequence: CASKLGDSWYGYTF. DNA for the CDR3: TGTGCCAGCAAATTAGGGGACAGCTGGTATGGCTACACCTTC.

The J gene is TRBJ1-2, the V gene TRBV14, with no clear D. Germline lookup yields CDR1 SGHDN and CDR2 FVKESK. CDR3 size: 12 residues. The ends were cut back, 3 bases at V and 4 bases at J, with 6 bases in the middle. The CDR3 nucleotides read TGTGCCAGCAGCCAGAGCATCTATGGCTACACCTTC. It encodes CASSQSIYGYTF.